This T cell receptor beta chain was observed in a study of blood T cell repertoires in COVID-19. Across the study: Specimens from acute and convalescent COVID-19 originated in the United States, Italy and Spain. PBMCs, B-cell-depleted T cells, or T cells provided the cDNA or gDNA that made up the material.

Per germline, CDR1 SEHNR and CDR2 FQNEAQ (reference sequence). Trimming removed 3 bases from V and 4 bases from J, with 9 bases in between. This CDR3 is 13 amino acids long. Authors' analysis steps: From reference gene primer amplification, estimates of nucleated cell counts were derived. Sequenced by immunoSEQ multiplex PCR; TCRdb stores in-frame clones only, minus some. Clone size and the V and J calls come from that table; the DNA yielded D and trimming. The data show about 60,000 clones, 88% seen once. The chain employs TRBV7-9 and TRBJ1-1; D not resolved. This receptor was taken from a woman of 80 years or more with active COVID-19. Sequenced sample: peripheral blood. CDR3 sequence (DNA): TGTGCCAGCAGCTTGTCTCAGGCCACTGAAGCTTTCTTT. Protein product: CASSLSQATEAFF.